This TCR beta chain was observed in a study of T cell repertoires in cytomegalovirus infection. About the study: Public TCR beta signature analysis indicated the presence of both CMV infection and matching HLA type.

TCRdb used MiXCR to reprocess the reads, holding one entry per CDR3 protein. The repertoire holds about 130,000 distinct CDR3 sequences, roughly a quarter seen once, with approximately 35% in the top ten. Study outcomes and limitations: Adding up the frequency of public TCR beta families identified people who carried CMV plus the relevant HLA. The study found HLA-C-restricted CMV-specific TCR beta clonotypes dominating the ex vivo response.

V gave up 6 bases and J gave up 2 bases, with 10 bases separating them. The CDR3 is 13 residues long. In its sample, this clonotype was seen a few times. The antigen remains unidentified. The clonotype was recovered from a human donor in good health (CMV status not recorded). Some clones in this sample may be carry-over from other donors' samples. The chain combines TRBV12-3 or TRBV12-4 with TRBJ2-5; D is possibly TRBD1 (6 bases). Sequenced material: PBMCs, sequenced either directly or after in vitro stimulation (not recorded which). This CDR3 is CASSLQGQETQYF. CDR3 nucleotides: TGTGCCAGCAGCCTACAGGGTCAAGAGACCCAGTACTTC.